The clone carrying this TCR beta chain was found many times. Its matching antigen is unknown. The data stem from a study of response to subunit inactivated influenza vaccine. Study results and caveats: Authors suggested few new T cells are recruited by each seasonal influenza vaccination.

Germline CDR1 SGHRS, CDR2 YFSETQ. V shed 0 bases and J shed 4 bases, with 14 bases lying between them. The CDR3 has 15 amino acids. From the RT-PCR reads, TCRdb called clonotypes with MiXCR, one entry per CDR3 protein. The table lists about half a million distinct CDR3 sequences, roughly 8.2% of them singletons, with around 13% in the top ten. The source is a man in his fifties or sixties who received an inactivated influenza vaccine. J is TRBJ2-7 and V is TRBV5-1; D not certain. Sequenced material: PBMCs from blood, taken less than 30 months after vaccination. This CDR3 is CASSLGPASEYEQYF. CDR3 DNA sequence: TGCGCCAGCAGCTTGGGGCCGGCGTCCGAGTACGAGCAGTACTTC.